The entry below describes one TCR beta chain. Its antigen remains unidentified. Germline CDR1 reads MGHRA; CDR2 reads YSYEKL. The CDR3 length is 16 residues. V lost 0 bases and J 2 bases, leaving 14 bases between the germline ends. The sample is drawn from a study of CD8 T cells in ankylosing spondylitis. Libraries for TCR beta were made by quantitative 5'-RACE with molecular barcodes. A single record per CDR3 protein comes from TCRdb applying MiXCR to the 5' RACE reads. The sample records 250,000 to 350,000 distinct CDR3 sequences, roughly 8% being singletons. The study, taken as a whole, reports: In ankylosing spondylitis blood, a motif of roughly eight highly homologous TCR beta variants appeared characteristic. Some motif variants were previously reported in reactive arthritis synovial fluid and blood. Disease-linked clones bore a CD8+ phenotype and were relatively rare in peripheral blood. The study looked at matched synovial fluid samples from ankylosing spondylitis patients. Disease-linked clones were reported to be significantly enriched there.

This receptor was obtained from a male donor with ankylosing spondylitis. Sequenced sample: blood, either unsorted or a sorted T cell fraction (not recorded which). This chain links TRBV4-1 with TRBJ2-7; D not certain. This CDR3 is CASSQDHTANTYEQYF. The CDR3 nucleotides read TGCGCCAGCAGCCAAGATCACACAGCAAATACCTACGAGCAGTACTTC.